Below are 25 T cell receptor beta chains sequenced from a single sample in a study of regulatory and conventional T cells in breast cancer. TCRdb itself ran the PCR reads through MiXCR, one entry per CDR3 protein. The repertoire holds some 16,000 distinct CDR3 sequences, with approximately 32% as singletons. Specimen: conventional T cells from blood. All receptors come from a female donor in good health.

The V call is TRBV7-3, the J call TRBJ2-2; 9 bases align to TRBD2. Germline V CDR1 and CDR2: SGHTA, FQGTGA. V shed 1 base and J 5 bases; nucleotides not matched to a gene: 2. CDR3 length: 15 residues. The CDR3 DNA follows: TGTGCCAGCAGCTTAAGCGGGAGGGAAACCGGGGAGCTGTTTTTT. Translating it yields CASSLSGRETGELFF.

This chain joins TRBV20-1 and TRBJ1-5; D may be TRBD1 (5 bases). Deletions cut 4 bases from V and 9 bases from J, with 16 bases between. Germline loops: CDR1 DFQATT, CDR2 SNEGSKA (reference sequence). This CDR3 spans 13 amino acids. The CDR3, as DNA: TGCAGTGCTATGAGGGGAGGGTCGGGGCCCCAGCATTTT. Translated, it gives CSAMRGGSGPQHF.

This clonotype was observed once. The CDR3 DNA reads as TGTGCCAGCAGCTTACCGGCAGGGCCAGAGACCCAGTACTTC. As protein: CASSLPAGPETQYF. The chain carries TRBV7-9 and TRBJ2-5; tentative D call: TRBD1 (5 bases). Germline V CDR1 and CDR2: SEHNR, FQNEAQ (reference sequence). Trimming took 2 bases from V and 4 from J, leaving 11 bases between them. This CDR3 contains 14 residues.

The V gene is TRBV20-1, the J gene TRBJ2-5; 10 positions agree with TRBD2. The CDR3 has 17 amino acids. Trimming removed 3 bases from V and 0 bases from J; junction bases left unmatched: 10. Germline V CDR1 and CDR2: DFQATT, SNEGSKA (reference sequence). CDR3 loop: CSASKGSSGGDQETQYF. In DNA, the CDR3 is TGCAGTGCTAGTAAGGGTTCTAGCGGGGGTGACCAAGAGACCCAGTACTTC.

Concerning this clonotype: A much larger clone differs from this one at a single base, so this may be a read error. The chain has TRBV7-2 and TRBJ1-2; D not resolved. This CDR3 contains 13 residues. Germline V CDR1 and CDR2: SGHTA, FQGNSA. The CDR3 region is CASSAPPGYGHTF. The CDR3 nucleotides are TGTGCCAGCAGCGCGCCACCAGGTTATGGCCACACCTTC.

Note on this clonotype: A much larger clone lies one base from this, so it may be a read error. The V call is TRBV20-1, the J call TRBJ1-1, with a possible D match to TRBD1 (6 bases). The V end was cut by 6 bases, the J end by 1 base, with 15 bases between. The germline CDR1 and CDR2 sequences are DFQATT and SNEGSKA (reference sequence). The CDR3 consists of 14 residues. CDR3 region: CSATRGGRNTEAFF. The CDR3 DNA follows: TGCAGTGCCACCCGGGGGGGGCGGAACACTGAAGCTTTCTTT.

This chain connects TRBV4-2 to TRBJ1-1; the D gene is possibly TRBD1 (5 bases). The CDR3 has 15 amino acids. Trimming stripped 4 bases from V and 2 bases from J, with 14 bases between. In germline, CDR1 is LGHNA, CDR2 YNFKEQ. CDR3 sequence (DNA): TGTGCCAGCAGCCCCCCCCAGGGAGAAAACACTGAAGCTTTCTTT. This codes for CASSPPQGENTEAFF.

The chain links TRBV9 to TRBJ2-5, with unresolved D. Germline assignment: CDR1 SGDLS and CDR2 YYNGEE. Trimming shortened V by 0 bases and J by 1 base, and 7 bases separated the two germline ends. The CDR3 is made up of 14 amino acids. The CDR3 nucleotides are TGTGCCAGCAGCGTAGGAACGTCCCAAGAGACCCAGTACTTC. Protein product: CASSVGTSQETQYF.

This clonotype was observed a handful of times. The V and J genes are TRBV20-1 and TRBJ2-7; D remains unclear. Germline CDR1 and CDR2: DFQATT and SNEGSKA (reference sequence). The ends were cut back, 6 bases at V and 7 bases at J, with 13 bases in the middle. The CDR3 totals 11 residues. CDR3 bases: TGCAGTGCCCCGGACCGTAGGGAGCAGTACTTC. It encodes CSAPDRREQYF.

The chain recombines TRBV20-1 with TRBJ1-6; 9 bases are a match to TRBD1. Germline CDR1 DFQATT, CDR2 SNEGSKA (reference sequence). After removal of 4 bases from V and 9 bases from J, the junction contained 4 bases not matched to a gene. This CDR3 has 13 residues. This CDR3 is CSAKGQGGSPLHF. The CDR3 nucleotides read TGCAGTGCTAAGGGACAGGGAGGTTCACCCCTCCACTTT.

Note on this clonotype: Possible read error: a much larger clone is one base away. The conserved closing phenylalanine or tryptophan is absent in this CDR3, likely reflecting a read error. V gene TRBV12-3 or TRBV12-4 combines with J gene TRBJ1-5, with a tentative D call TRBD1 (6 bases). The V and J ends lost 3 bases and 5 bases respectively, with 8 bases between them. The length of the CDR3 is 13 residues. CDR3 in DNA: TGTGCCAGCAGTTTGGCAGGGGATCAGCCCCAGCATCTT. Its protein product is CASSLAGDQPQHL.

This clonotype is classed as medium-sized. This chain connects TRBV7-3 to TRBJ2-2; possible D gene TRBD2, 7 bases. Looked up from germline, CDR1 is SGHTA and CDR2 is FQGTGA. The ends were cut back, 8 bases at V and 5 bases at J, with 15 bases in the middle. The CDR3 has 14 residues. In DNA form, the CDR3 reads TGTGCCAGCCGCGCGGGGGCGGGGACCGGGGAGCTGTTTTTT. Its translation is CASRAGAGTGELFF.

This clonotype has a handful of counts. V is TRBV6-2 or TRBV6-3 and J is TRBJ2-6; the match to TRBD1 covers 9 bases. Germline CDR1 is MNHEY and CDR2 is SVGEGT. Germline trimming cut 8 bases from V and 0 bases from J; bases unmatched to any gene: 14. This CDR3 contains 19 residues. The CDR3 DNA follows: TGTGCCAGCCGAACCCGGGACAGGGCCCTGCTCTCTGGGGCCAACGTCCTGACTTTC. Translation: CASRTRDRALLSGANVLTF.

About this clonotype: A much larger clone is a single base away; this may be a read error. This chain links TRBV7-9 with TRBJ2-7, with 15 positions matching TRBD2. Germline trimming cut 5 bases from V and 7 bases from J; bases unmatched to any gene: 9. CDR1 and CDR2 (germline): SEHNR, FQNEAQ (reference sequence). This CDR3 spans 16 amino acids. This CDR3 is CASSPGTSGRRNEQYF. CDR3 nucleotide sequence: TGTGCCAGCAGCCCCGGGACTAGCGGGAGGCGGAATGAGCAGTACTTC.

The genes are TRBV5-1 and TRBJ2-5, with 9 bases that match TRBD2. This CDR3 comprises 13 residues. Unmatched junction bases numbered 3, after V lost 4 bases and J lost 5 bases. Germline CDR1 SGHRS, CDR2 YFSETQ. CDR3 DNA sequence: TGCGCCAGCAGCGAGGGACTAGCTGAGACCCAGTACTTC. It codes for CASSEGLAETQYF. The variable domain in full, with the rest retrieved from reference TRBV5-1 and TRBJ2-5, is KAGVTQTPRYLIKTRGQQVTLSCSPISGHRSVSWYQQTPGQGLQFLFEYFSETQRNKGNFPGRFSGRQFSNSRSEMNVSTLELGDSALYLCASSEGLAETQYFGPGTRLLVL.

This clonotype came up many times. This chain uses TRBV6-5 with TRBJ2-1; TRBD2 matches at 12 bases. This CDR3 comprises 16 residues. From germline, CDR1 is MNHEY and CDR2 SVGAGI. After removal of 5 bases from V and 9 bases from J, the junction contained 11 bases not matched to a gene. DNA for the CDR3: TGTGCCAGCAGTCGATCGACTAGCGGGAGTTCGCGTGAGCAGTTCTTC. Amino acids: CASSRSTSGSSREQFF.

The V call is TRBV29-1, the J call TRBJ1-1, with D hard to call. CDR1 and CDR2 from the germline V gene are SQVTM and ANQGSEA. V dropped 6 bases and J dropped 3 bases, with 17 bases sitting between them. CDR3 length: 14 amino acids. As DNA, the CDR3 is TGCAGCGTGGCCCCTCACGGGCGGGACACTGAAGCTTTCTTT. Protein: CSVAPHGRDTEAFF. Drawing the rest from reference TRBV29-1 and TRBJ1-1, the complete variable domain is SAVISQKPSRDICQRGTSLTIQCQVDSQVTMMFWYRQQPGQSLTLIATANQGSEATYESGFVIDKFPISRPNLTFSTLTVSNMSPEDSSIYLCSVAPHGRDTEAFFGQGTRLTVV.

This sequence joins TRBV7-9 and TRBJ1-1, with D uncertain. The CDR3 is made up of 15 amino acids. V dropped 0 bases and J dropped 0 bases, with 8 bases sitting between them. Germline V CDR1 and CDR2: SEHNR, FQNEAQ (reference sequence). The CDR3 coding sequence is TGTGCCAGCAGCTTAGCAGAACTTATGAACACTGAAGCTTTCTTT. Its protein is CASSLAELMNTEAFF.

V is TRBV7-2 and J is TRBJ2-5; D possibly uses TRBD1 or TRBD2 (5 bases each). The CDR3 extends over 14 amino acids. Trimming removed 1 base from V and 7 bases from J, with 13 bases in between. The germline CDR1 and CDR2 sequences are SGHTA and FQGNSA. CDR3 bases: TGTGCCAGCAGCTTAGTCGGGGCCCACGGGACCCAGTACTTC. Translation gives CASSLVGAHGTQYF.

This clonotype was recorded many times. The chain recombines TRBV6-4 with TRBJ2-6; D ambiguous. CDR1 MRHNA and CDR2 SNTAGT come from the germline V gene. CDR3 size: 17 residues. V lost 0 bases and J 6 bases, leaving 15 bases between the germline ends. CDR3 sequence (DNA): TGTGCCAGCAGTGACTCCTCCGGGTCCAGCGAGGCCAACGTCCTGACTTTC. The encoded protein is CASSDSSGSSEANVLTF.

V usage is TRBV7-2 and J usage is TRBJ2-5, with D perhaps matching TRBD2 (6 bases). The V and J ends lost 6 bases and 5 bases respectively, with 16 bases between them. This CDR3 has 14 amino acids. Germline CDR1 SGHTA, CDR2 FQGNSA. The CDR3 DNA reads as TGTGCCAGCAGTTATACACTAGCTTTGGAGACCCAGTACTTC. It translates to CASSYTLALETQYF.

The sample holds a few counts of this clonotype. This chain links TRBV20-1 with TRBJ2-1, with no clear D. The CDR3 sequence is 14 residues long. The V and J ends lost 5 bases and 2 bases respectively, with 13 bases between them. The germline gives CDR1 DFQATT, CDR2 SNEGSKA (reference sequence). CDR3 coding DNA: TGCAGTGCTCCACAGAGGCGGCCCTACAATGAGCAGTTCTTC. Translation gives CSAPQRRPYNEQFF.

This clonotype was detected a few times. This chain connects TRBV5-1 to TRBJ2-3; D not certain. Trimming left V 1 base short and J 6 bases short, with 9 bases between. Germline assignment: CDR1 SGHRS and CDR2 YFSETQ. The CDR3 contains 13 residues. The CDR3 bases are TGCGCCAGCAGCTTGCCCAGAAAGGATACGCAGTATTTT. Translation: CASSLPRKDTQYF. Filled out from reference TRBV5-1 and TRBJ2-3, the complete variable domain reads KAGVTQTPRYLIKTRGQQVTLSCSPISGHRSVSWYQQTPGQGLQFLFEYFSETQRNKGNFPGRFSGRQFSNSRSEMNVSTLELGDSALYLCASSLPRKDTQYFGPGTRLTVL.

This chain joins TRBV11-2 and TRBJ2-3; D gene uncertain. The CDR3 sequence is 14 residues long. V gave up 5 bases and J gave up 3 bases, with 12 bases separating them. Germline-derived CDR1 and CDR2 are SGHAT and FQNNGV. This CDR3 reads CASSPNPKTDTQYF. The DNA of the CDR3 is TGTGCCAGCAGCCCCAACCCGAAGACAGATACGCAGTATTTT.

V gene TRBV6-5 combines with J gene TRBJ1-5; D is undetermined. Germline-derived CDR1 and CDR2 are MNHEY and SVGAGI. The CDR3 spans 15 residues. Between the trimmed V and J ends, which lost 5 bases and 2 bases, there was a span of 13 bases. The CDR3 DNA follows: TGTGCCAGCAGTAACACTGGACGCGGCAATCAGCCCCAGCATTTT. It codes for CASSNTGRGNQPQHF.